This T cell receptor (beta chain) stems from a study of type 1 and type 2 diabetes patients. Genomic DNA was the PCR template. Amplification of the beta chain CDR3 used 30 forward and 13 reverse multiplex primers. TCRdb used MiXCR to reprocess the multiplex PCR reads, holding one entry per CDR3 protein. The profile shows fewer than 300,000 distinct CDR3 sequences, 40% to 50% of them singletons. V was cut by 0 bases and J by 6 bases, with 11 bases left in between. Germline loops: CDR1 MNHEY, CDR2 SVGAGI. The CDR3 covers 14 residues. The chain couples TRBV6-5 to TRBJ1-1; no clear D gene. This receptor was identified in a man in his late teens or twenties with type 2 diabetes. The sample comprised peripheral blood mononuclear cells (PBMCs). The CDR3 protein is CASSYSHEGPEAFF. The CDR3 DNA sequence: TGTGCCAGCAGTTACTCTCATGAAGGGCCTGAAGCTTTCTTT.